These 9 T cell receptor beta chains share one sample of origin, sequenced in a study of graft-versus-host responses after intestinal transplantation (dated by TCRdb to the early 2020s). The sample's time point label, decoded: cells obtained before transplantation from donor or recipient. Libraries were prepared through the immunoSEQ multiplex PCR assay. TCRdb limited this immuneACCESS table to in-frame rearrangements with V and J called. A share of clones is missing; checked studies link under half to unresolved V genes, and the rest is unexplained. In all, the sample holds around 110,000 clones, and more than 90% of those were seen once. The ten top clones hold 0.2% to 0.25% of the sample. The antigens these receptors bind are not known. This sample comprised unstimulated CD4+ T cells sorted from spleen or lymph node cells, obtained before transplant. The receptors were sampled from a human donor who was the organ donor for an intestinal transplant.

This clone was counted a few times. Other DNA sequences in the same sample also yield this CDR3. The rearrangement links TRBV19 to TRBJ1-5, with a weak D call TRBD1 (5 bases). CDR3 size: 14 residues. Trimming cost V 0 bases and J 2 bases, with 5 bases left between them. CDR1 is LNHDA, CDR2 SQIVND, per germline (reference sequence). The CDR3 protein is CASSIDRGNQPQHF. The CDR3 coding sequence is TGTGCCAGTAGTATAGACAGGGGCAATCAGCCCCAGCATTTT.

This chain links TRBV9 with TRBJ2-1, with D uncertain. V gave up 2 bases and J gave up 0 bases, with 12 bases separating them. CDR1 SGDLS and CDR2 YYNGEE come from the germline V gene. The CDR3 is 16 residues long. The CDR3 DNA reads TGTGCCAGCAGCGTGGAGAAAGCCCGCTCCTACAATGAGCAGTTCTTC. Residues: CASSVEKARSYNEQFF.

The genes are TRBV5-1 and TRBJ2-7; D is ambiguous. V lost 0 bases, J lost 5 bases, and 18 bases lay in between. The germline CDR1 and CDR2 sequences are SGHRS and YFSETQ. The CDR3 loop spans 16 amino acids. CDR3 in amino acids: CASSLGTSWSGNEQYF. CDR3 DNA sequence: TGCGCCAGCAGCTTGGGGACCTCTTGGAGTGGTAACGAGCAGTACTTC.

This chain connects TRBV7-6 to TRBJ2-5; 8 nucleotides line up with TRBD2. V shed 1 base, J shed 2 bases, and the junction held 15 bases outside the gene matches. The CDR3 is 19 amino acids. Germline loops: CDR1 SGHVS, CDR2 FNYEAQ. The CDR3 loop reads CASSLGQDRLAYIQETQYF. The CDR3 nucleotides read TGTGCCAGCAGCTTAGGTCAGGACAGACTAGCGTACATACAAGAGACCCAGTACTTC.

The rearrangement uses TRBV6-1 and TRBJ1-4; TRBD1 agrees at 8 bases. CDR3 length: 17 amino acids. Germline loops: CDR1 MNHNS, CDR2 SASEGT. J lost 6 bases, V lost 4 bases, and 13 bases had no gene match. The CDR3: CASSASNSRGRHEKLFF. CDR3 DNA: TGTGCCAGCAGTGCATCCAACTCCAGGGGGCGGCATGAAAAACTGTTTTTT.

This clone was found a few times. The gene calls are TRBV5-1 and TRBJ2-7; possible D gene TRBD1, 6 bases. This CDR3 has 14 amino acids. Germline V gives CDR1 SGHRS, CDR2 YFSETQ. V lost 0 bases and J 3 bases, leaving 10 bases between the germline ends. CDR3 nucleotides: TGCGCCAGCAGCTTGGCCTGGGACAACTACGAGCAGTACTTC. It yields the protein CASSLAWDNYEQYF.

CDR3 in DNA: TGTGCCAGCAGCGACTTCGCAGGAGGAAACACCATATATTTT. Its protein is CASSDFAGGNTIYF. V and J are TRBV6-5 and TRBJ1-3, with D uncertain. Trimming removed 6 bases at V and 4 bases at J, with 13 bases between. The V gene's germline CDR1 is MNHEY and CDR2 SVGAGI. The CDR3 has 14 residues.

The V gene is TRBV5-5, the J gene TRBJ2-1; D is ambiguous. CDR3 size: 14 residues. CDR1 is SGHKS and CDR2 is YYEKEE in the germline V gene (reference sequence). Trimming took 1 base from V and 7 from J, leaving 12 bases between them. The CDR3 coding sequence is TGTGCCAGCAGCTTGTTGGTCATCCATAATGAGCAGTTCTTC. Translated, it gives CASSLLVIHNEQFF. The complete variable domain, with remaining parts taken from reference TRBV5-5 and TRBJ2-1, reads DAGVTQSPTHLIKTRGQQVTLRCSPISGHKSVSWYQQVLGQGPQFIFQYYEKEERGRGNFPDRFSARQFPNYSSELNVNALLLGDSALYLCASSLLVIHNEQFFGPGTRLTVL.

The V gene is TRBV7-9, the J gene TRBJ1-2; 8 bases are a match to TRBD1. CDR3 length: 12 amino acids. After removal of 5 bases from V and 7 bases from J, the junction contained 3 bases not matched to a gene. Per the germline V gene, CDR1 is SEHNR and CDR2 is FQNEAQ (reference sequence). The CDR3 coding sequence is TGTGCCAGCAGCCCTCAGGGGGCTGGCTACACCTTC. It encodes CASSPQGAGYTF.